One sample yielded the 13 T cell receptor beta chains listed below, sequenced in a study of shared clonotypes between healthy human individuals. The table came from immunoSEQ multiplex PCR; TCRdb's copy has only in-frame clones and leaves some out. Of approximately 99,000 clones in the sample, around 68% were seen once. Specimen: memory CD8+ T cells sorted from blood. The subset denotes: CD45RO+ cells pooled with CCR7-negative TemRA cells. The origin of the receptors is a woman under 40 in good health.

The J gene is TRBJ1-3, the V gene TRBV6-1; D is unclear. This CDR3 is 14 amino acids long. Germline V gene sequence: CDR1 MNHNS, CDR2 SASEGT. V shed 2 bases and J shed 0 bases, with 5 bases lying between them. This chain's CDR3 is CASSEQSSGNTIYF. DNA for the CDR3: TGTGCCAGCAGTGAACAGAGCTCTGGAAACACCATATATTTT.

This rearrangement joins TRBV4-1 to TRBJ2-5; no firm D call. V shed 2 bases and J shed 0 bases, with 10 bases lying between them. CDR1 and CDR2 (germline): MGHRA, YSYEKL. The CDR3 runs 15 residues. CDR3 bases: TGCGCCAGCAGCCAAACGGACGGAAACCAAGAGACCCAGTACTTC. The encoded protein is CASSQTDGNQETQYF.

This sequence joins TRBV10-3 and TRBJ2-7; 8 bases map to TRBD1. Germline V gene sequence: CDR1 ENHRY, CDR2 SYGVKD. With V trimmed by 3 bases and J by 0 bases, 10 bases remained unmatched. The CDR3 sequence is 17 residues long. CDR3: CAISDRAGGFSSYEQYF. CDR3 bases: TGTGCCATCAGTGATCGAGCAGGGGGCTTTAGCTCCTACGAGCAGTACTTC.

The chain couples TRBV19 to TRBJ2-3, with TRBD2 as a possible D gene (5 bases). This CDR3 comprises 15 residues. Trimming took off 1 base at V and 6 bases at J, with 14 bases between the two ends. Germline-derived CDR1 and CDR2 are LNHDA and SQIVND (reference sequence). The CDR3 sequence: CASSIGTVASDTQYF. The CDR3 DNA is TGTGCCAGTAGTATAGGGACTGTTGCCTCGGATACGCAGTATTTT.

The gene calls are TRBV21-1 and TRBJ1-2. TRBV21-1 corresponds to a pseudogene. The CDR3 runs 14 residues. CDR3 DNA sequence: TGTGCCAGCAGCAAGGGACCCCGGGCGAATGGCTACACCTTC. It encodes CASSKGPRANGYTF.

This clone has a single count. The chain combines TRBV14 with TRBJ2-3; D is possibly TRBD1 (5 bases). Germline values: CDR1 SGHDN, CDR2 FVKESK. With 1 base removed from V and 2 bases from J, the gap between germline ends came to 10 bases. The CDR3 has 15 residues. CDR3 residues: CASSQGGSFTDTQYF. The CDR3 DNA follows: TGTGCCAGCAGCCAAGGGGGCAGTTTCACAGATACGCAGTATTTT.

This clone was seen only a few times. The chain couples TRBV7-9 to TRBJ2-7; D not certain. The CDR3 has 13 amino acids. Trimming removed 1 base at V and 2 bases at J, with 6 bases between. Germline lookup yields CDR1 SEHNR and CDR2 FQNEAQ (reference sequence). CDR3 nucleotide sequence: TGTGCCAGCAGCTTAGGCATCGCCTACGAGCAGTACTTC. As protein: CASSLGIAYEQYF. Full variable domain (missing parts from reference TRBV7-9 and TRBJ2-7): DTGVSQNPRHKITKRGQNVTFRCDPISEHNRLYWYRQTLGQGPEFLTYFQNEAQLEKSRLLSDRFSAERPKGSFSTLEIQRTEQGDSAMYLCASSLGIAYEQYFGPGTRLTVT.

The CDR3 loop reads CASSQGVAAVNYEQYF. CDR3 nucleotides: TGTGCCAGCAGCCAAGGGGTTGCAGCGGTAAACTACGAGCAGTACTTC. The rearrangement uses TRBV4-2 and TRBJ2-7; D possibly corresponds to TRBD2 (5 bases). The germline V and J ends were trimmed by 1 base and 3 bases, with 16 bases remaining between them. The CDR3 is 16 amino acids. Germline V gene lookup returns CDR1 LGHNA and CDR2 YNFKEQ.

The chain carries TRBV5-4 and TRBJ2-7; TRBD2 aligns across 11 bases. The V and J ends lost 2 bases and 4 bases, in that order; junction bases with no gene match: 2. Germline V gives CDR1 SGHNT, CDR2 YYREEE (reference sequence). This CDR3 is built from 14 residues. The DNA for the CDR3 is TGTGCCAGCAGCTTCCTAGCGGGAGGTTACGAGCAGTACTTC. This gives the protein CASSFLAGGYEQYF.

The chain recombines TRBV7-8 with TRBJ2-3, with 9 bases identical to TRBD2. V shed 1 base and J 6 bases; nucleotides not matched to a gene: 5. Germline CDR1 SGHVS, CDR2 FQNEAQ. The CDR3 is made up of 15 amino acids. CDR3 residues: CASSLGGRALDTQYF. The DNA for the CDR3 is TGTGCCAGCAGCTTAGGCGGGAGGGCCTTGGATACGCAGTATTTT.

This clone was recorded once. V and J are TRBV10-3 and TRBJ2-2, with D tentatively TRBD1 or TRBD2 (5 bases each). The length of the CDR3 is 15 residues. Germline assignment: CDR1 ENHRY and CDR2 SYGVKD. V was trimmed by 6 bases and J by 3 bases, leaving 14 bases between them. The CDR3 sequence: CAISPRDHYTGELFF. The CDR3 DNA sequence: TGTGCCATCAGCCCCCGGGACCATTACACCGGGGAGCTGTTTTTT.

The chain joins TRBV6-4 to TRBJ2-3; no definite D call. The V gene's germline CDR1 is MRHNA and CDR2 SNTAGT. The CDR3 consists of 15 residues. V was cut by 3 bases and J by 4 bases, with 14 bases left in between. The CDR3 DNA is TGTGCCAGCAGTGAATCGGCAGCATCGTCAGATACGCAGTATTTT. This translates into CASSESAASSDTQYF.

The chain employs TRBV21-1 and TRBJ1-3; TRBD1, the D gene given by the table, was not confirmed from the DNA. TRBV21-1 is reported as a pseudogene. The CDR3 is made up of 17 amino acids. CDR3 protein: CASSARNEGHSGNTIYF. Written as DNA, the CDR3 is TGTGCCAGCAGCGCCCGAAATGAAGGACACTCTGGAAACACCATATATTTT.